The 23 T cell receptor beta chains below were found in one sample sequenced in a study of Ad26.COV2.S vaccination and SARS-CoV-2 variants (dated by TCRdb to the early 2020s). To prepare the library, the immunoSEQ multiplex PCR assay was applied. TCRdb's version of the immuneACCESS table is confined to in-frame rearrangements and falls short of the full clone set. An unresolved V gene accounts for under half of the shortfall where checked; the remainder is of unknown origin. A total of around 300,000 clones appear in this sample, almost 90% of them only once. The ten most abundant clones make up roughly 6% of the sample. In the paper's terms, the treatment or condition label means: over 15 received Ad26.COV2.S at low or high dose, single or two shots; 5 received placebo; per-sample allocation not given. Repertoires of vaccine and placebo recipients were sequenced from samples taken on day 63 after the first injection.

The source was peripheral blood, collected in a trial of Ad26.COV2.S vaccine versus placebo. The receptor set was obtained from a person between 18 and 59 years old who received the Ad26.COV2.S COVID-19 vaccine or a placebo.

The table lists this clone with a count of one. This CDR3 reads CAWRYRTRETQYF. The CDR3 nucleotides read TGTGCCTGGAGGTACAGAACCAGAGAGACCCAGTACTTC. The genes are TRBV30 and TRBJ2-5; D uncertain. V lost 3 bases and J 4 bases, leaving 12 bases between the germline ends. Germline assignment: CDR1 GTSNPN and CDR2 SVGIG (reference sequence). The CDR3 has 13 amino acids.

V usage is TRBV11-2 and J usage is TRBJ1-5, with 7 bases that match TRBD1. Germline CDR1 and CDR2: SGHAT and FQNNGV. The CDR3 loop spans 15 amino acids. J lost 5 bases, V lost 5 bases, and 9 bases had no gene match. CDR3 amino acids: CASSKDPGGDQPQHF. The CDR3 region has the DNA TGTGCCAGCAGCAAAGACCCAGGGGGAGATCAGCCCCAGCATTTT. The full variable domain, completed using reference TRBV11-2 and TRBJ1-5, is EAGVAQSPRYKIIEKRQSVAFWCNPISGHATLYWYQQILGQGPKLLIQFQNNGVVDDSQLPKDRFSAERLKGVDSTLKIQPAKLEDSAVYLCASSKDPGGDQPQHFGDGTRLSIL.

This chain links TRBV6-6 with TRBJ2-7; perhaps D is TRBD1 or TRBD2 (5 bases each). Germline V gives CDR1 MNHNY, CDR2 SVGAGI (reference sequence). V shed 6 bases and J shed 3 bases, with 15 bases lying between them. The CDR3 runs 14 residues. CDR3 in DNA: TGTGCCAGCAGGGGGGACCTTGGCGACTACGAGCAGTACGTC. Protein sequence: CASRGDLGDYEQYV.

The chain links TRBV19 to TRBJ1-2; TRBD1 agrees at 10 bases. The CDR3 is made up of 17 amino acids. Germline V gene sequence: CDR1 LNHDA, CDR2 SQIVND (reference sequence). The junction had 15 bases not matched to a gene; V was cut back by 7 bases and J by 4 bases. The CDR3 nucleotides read TGTGCCAGTACCGATTCCGGGACAGGGGCCCAACGCTATGGCTACACCTTC. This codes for CASTDSGTGAQRYGYTF. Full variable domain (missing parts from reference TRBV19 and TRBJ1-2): DGGITQSPKYLFRKEGQNVTLSCEQNLNHDAMYWYRQDPGQGLRLIYYSQIVNDFQKGDIAEGYSVSREKKESFPLTVTSAQKNPTAFYLCASTDSGTGAQRYGYTFGSGTRLTVV.

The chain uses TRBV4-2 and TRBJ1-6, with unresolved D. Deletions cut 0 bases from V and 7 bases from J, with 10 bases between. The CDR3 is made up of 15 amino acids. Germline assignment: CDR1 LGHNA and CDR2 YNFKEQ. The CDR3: CASSQERAPNSPLHF. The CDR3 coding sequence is TGTGCCAGCAGCCAAGAGCGGGCGCCGAATTCACCCCTCCACTTT.

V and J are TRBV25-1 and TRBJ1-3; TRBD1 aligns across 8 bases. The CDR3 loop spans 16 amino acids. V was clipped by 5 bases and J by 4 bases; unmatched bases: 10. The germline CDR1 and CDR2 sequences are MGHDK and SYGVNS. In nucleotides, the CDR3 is TGTGCCAGCAGTTCCTCCCGCGGGACAGGAGGAAACACCATATATTTT. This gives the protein CASSSSRGTGGNTIYF.

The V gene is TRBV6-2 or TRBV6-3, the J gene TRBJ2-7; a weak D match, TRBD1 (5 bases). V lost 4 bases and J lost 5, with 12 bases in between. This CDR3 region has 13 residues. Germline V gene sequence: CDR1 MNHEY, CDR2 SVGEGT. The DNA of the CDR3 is TGTGCCAGCAGTTTCCGACAGTGGAACGAGCAGTACGTC. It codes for CASSFRQWNEQYV.

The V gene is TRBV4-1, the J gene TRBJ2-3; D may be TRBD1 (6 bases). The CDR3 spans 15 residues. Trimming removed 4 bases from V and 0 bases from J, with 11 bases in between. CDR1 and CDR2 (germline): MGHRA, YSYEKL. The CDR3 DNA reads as TGCGCCAGCAGCCCCTCGGGACACAGCACAGATACGCAGTATTTT. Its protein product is CASSPSGHSTDTQYF.

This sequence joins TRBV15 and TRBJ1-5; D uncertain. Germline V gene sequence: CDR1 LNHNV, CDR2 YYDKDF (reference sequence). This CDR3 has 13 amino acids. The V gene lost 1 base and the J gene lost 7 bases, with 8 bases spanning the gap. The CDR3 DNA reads TGTGCCACCAGCAGAGTCGGAGGACAGCCCCAGCATTTT. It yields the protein CATSRVGGQPQHF.

In DNA form, the CDR3 reads TGTGCCAGCAGCTTTCCCTCAGGGGCGGGTACTGAAGCTTTCTTT. As protein: CASSFPSGAGTEAFF. V gene TRBV5-4 combines with J gene TRBJ1-1; D possibly corresponds to TRBD1 (6 bases). Germline V gives CDR1 SGHNT, CDR2 YYREEE (reference sequence). The CDR3 runs 15 residues. The V end was cut by 2 bases, the J end by 5 bases, with 16 bases between.

The CDR3 loop is CASSLLGVTGDTQYF. CDR3 DNA: TGTGCCAGCAGCTTACTGGGGGTAACAGGAGATACGCAGTATTTT. This rearrangement joins TRBV9 to TRBJ2-3; D may be TRBD1 or TRBD2 (5 bases each). The CDR3 runs 15 residues. The V gene lost 4 bases and the J gene lost 5 bases, with 17 bases spanning the gap. In germline, CDR1 is SGDLS, CDR2 YYNGEE.

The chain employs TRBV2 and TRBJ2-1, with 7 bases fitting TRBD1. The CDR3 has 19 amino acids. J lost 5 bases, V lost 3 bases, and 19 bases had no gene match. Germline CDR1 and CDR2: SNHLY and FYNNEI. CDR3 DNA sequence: TGTGCCAGCAGTGACCCCCTAGAGATCGACAGGGAGTTGGACAATGAGCAGTTCTTC. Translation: CASSDPLEIDRELDNEQFF.

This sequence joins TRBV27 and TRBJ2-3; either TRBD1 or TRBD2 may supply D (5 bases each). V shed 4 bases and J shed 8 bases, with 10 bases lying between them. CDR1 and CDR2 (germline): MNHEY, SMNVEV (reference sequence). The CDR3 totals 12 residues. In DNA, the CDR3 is TGTGCCAGCAGTTCCGTTGGGGGTACGCAGTATTTT. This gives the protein CASSSVGGTQYF.

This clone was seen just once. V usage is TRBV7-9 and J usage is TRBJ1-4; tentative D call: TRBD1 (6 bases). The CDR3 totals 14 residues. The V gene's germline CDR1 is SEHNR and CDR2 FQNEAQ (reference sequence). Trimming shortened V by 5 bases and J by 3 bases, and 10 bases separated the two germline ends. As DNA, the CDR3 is TGTGCCAGCAGCCAGGGGTCGTCTAATGAAAAACTGTTTTTT. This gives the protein CASSQGSSNEKLFF.

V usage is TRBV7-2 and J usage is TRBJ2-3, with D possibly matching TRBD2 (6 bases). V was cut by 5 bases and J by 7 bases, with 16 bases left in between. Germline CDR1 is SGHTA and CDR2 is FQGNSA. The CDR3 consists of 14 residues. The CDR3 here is CASSVAGIGNTQYF. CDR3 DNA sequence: TGTGCCAGCAGCGTGGCGGGAATTGGGAATACGCAGTATTTT.

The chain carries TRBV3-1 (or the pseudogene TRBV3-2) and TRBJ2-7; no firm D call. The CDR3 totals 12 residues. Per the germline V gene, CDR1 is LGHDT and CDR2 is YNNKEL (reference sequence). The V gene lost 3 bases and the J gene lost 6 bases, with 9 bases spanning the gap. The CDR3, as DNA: TGTGCCAGCAGCCACGGACCCCTCGAGCAGTACTTC. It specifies CASSHGPLEQYF.

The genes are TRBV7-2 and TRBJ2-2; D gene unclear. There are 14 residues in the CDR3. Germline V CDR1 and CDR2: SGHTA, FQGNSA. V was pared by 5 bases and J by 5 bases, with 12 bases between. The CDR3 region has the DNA TGTGCCAGCAGCCCCCCGGTTCCGACCGGGGAGCTGTTTTTT. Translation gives CASSPPVPTGELFF. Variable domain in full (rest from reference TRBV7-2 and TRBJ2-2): GAGVSQSPSNKVTEKGKDVELRCDPISGHTALYWYRQSLGQGLEFLIYFQGNSAPDKSGLPSDRFSAERTGGSVSTLTIQRTQQEDSAVYLCASSPPVPTGELFFGEGSRLTVL.

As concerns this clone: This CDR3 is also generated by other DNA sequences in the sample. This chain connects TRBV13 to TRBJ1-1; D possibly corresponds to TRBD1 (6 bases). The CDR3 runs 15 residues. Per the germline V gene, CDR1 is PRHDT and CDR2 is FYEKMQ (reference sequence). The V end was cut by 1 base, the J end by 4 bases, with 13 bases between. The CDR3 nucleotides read TGTGCCAGCAGCTTAGTTTGGGGAGGGGGCACTGAAGCTTTCTTT. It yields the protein CASSLVWGGGTEAFF. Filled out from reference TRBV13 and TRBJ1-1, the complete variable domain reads AAGVIQSPRHLIKEKRETATLKCYPIPRHDTVYWYQQGPGQDPQFLISFYEKMQSDKGSIPDRFSAQQFSDYHSELNMSSLELGDSALYFCASSLVWGGGTEAFFGQGTRLTVV.

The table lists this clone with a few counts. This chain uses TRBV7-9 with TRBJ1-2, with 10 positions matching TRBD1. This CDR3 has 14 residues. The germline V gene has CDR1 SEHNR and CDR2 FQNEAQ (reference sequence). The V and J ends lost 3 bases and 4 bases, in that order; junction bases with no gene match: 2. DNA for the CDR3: TGTGCCAGCAGCTTCAGGACAGGGGGCTATGGCTACACCTTC. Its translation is CASSFRTGGYGYTF.

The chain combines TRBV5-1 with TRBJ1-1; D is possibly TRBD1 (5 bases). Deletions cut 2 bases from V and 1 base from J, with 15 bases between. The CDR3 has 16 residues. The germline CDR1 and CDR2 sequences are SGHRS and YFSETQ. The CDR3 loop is CASSFGSGTGNTEAFF. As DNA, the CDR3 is TGCGCCAGCAGCTTTGGGTCCGGGACGGGGAACACTGAAGCTTTCTTT.

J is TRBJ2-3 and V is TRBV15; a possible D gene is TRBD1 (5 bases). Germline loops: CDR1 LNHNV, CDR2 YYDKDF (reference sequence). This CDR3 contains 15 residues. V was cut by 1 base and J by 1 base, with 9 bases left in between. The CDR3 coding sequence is TGTGCCACCAGCAGAGGTAGGGGCCGCACAGATACGCAGTATTTT. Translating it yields CATSRGRGRTDTQYF. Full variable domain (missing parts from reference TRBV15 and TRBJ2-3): DAMVIQNPRYQVTQFGKPVTLSCSQTLNHNVMYWYQQKSSQAPKLLFHYYDKDFNNEADTPDNFQSRRPNTSFCFLDIRSPGLGDTAMYLCATSRGRGRTDTQYFGPGTRLTVL.

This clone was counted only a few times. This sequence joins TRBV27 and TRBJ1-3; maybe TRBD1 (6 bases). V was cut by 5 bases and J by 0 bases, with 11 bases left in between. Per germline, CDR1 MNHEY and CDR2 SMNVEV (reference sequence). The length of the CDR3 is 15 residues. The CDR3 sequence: CASSPGTSSGNTIYF. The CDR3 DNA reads TGTGCCAGCAGTCCAGGGACATCCTCTGGAAACACCATATATTTT.

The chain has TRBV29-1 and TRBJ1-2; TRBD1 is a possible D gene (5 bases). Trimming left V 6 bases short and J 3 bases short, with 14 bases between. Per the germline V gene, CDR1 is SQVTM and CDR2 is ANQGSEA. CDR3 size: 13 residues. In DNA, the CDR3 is TGCAGCGTCCCGGGGCCGAGGGACTATGGCTACACCTTC. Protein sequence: CSVPGPRDYGYTF.